Each of the 4 T cell receptor beta chains below was sequenced from the same sample in a study of cytomegalovirus exposure and HLA in healthy donors. Amplification used 60 Vbeta primers and 13 Jbeta primers. TCRdb's table, derived via immunoSEQ multiplex PCR, lists solely in-frame clones and lacks some. Of about 150,000 clones in the sample, 55% to 70% were seen once. The specimen sequenced was PBMCs. Receptor source: a woman in her sixties in good health and CMV-seropositive.

The V gene is TRBV15, the J gene TRBJ2-1; TRBD1 might be the D (5 bases). This CDR3 comprises 12 residues. Trimming took off 10 bases at V and 5 bases at J, with 12 bases between the two ends. Per the germline V gene, CDR1 is LNHNV and CDR2 is YYDKDF (reference sequence). The CDR3 protein is CASSTEHNEQFF. In nucleotides, the CDR3 is TGTGCCAGTTCGACAGAACACAATGAGCAGTTCTTC.

V and J are TRBV2 and TRBJ2-7, with TRBD2 identical over 13 bases. The germline CDR1 and CDR2 sequences are SNHLY and FYNNEI. CDR3 length: 14 residues. J was trimmed by 4 bases and V by 5 bases; bases with no gene match: 2. In DNA form, the CDR3 reads TGTGCCAGCAGTAGGACTAGCGGGAGTTACGAGCAGTACTTC. This codes for CASSRTSGSYEQYF.

The CDR3 DNA reads as TGTGCCAGCAGTGAATTCCCGACAGGGGAACTTTCCTACGAGCAGTACTTC. As protein: CASSEFPTGELSYEQYF. The chain is built from TRBV6-1 and TRBJ2-7; 8 positions agree with TRBD1. Germline V gene lookup returns CDR1 MNHNS and CDR2 SASEGT. V lost 2 bases and J lost 1; bases outside the gene matches: 10. This CDR3 spans 17 amino acids.

The rearrangement joins TRBV2 to TRBJ2-1, with D uncertain. This CDR3 is built from 14 residues. In germline, CDR1 is SNHLY, CDR2 FYNNEI. The ends were cut back, 3 bases at V and 2 bases at J, with 8 bases in the middle. In nucleotides, the CDR3 is TGTGCCAGCAGTGAGTTGACAACCTACAATGAGCAGTTCTTC. Translation gives CASSELTTYNEQFF.